The 26 T cell receptor beta chains in this list originate from one sample, sequenced in a study of CD8+ T cells in alopecia areata. Following extraction, RNA underwent reverse transcription to cDNA, which served as the sequencing template. This table comes from immunoSEQ multiplex PCR, and its TCRdb copy is limited to in-frame clones, with some not included. The sample gives 95,000 to 150,000 clones, 53% of which show up once; around 0.46% is in the top ten. Treatment given: oral pan-JAK inhibitor, 5-10 mg twice daily. This material consisted of CD4+ T cells sorted from blood, taken at week 4, from a patient treated with tofacitinib. The receptors stem from a human donor with alopecia areata.

The chain is built from TRBV2 and TRBJ2-5, with TRBD1 identical over 7 bases. The CDR3 covers 16 residues. Germline CDR1 and CDR2: SNHLY and FYNNEI. V trimming: 5 bases; J trimming: 4 bases; junction bases outside the gene matches: 13. The CDR3 DNA is TGTGCCAGCAGTCTAATGACAGGGAGCCCAACAGAGACCCAGTACTTC. Protein: CASSLMTGSPTETQYF.

This chain uses TRBV7-6 with TRBJ1-2, with 10 bases fitting TRBD1. V trimming: 0 bases; J trimming: 8 bases; junction bases outside the gene matches: 6. The CDR3 is made up of 15 amino acids. Germline CDR1 and CDR2: SGHVS and FNYEAQ. The CDR3: CASSLARGQGMGYTF. In nucleotides, the CDR3 is TGTGCCAGCAGCTTAGCCCGGGGACAGGGGATGGGCTACACCTTC.

This clone was seen only a few times. The chain links TRBV5-6 to TRBJ2-2; D is perhaps TRBD2 (5 bases). CDR3 length: 14 residues. Looked up from germline, CDR1 is SGHDT and CDR2 is YYEEEE. The V gene lost 4 bases and the J gene lost 1 base, with 8 bases spanning the gap. The CDR3 sequence: CASSPDWNTGELFF. The DNA for the CDR3 is TGTGCCAGCAGCCCGGACTGGAACACCGGGGAGCTGTTTTTT. Looking up the rest from reference TRBV5-6 and TRBJ2-2 gives the full variable domain: DAGVTQSPTHLIKTRGQQVTLRCSPKSGHDTVSWYQQALGQGPQFIFQYYEEEERQRGNFPDRFSGHQFPNYSSELNVNALLLGDSALYLCASSPDWNTGELFFGEGSRLTVL.

The chain links TRBV29-1 to TRBJ1-1, with a tentative D call TRBD1 (6 bases). CDR3 length equals 14 residues. Trimming removed 4 bases from V and 4 bases from J, with 16 bases in between. Germline lookup yields CDR1 SQVTM and CDR2 ANQGSEA. CDR3 amino acids: CSVGGQRWVTEAFF. The CDR3 DNA follows: TGCAGCGTTGGGGGACAAAGATGGGTCACTGAAGCTTTCTTT.

There are a few counts of this clone. The gene calls are TRBV7-9 and TRBJ2-2; D remains unclear. V dropped 5 bases and J dropped 4 bases, with 2 bases sitting between them. The CDR3 is 11 residues long. Per germline, CDR1 SEHNR and CDR2 FQNEAQ (reference sequence). CDR3 sequence reads: CASSRTGELFF. CDR3 bases: TGTGCCAGCAGCCGCACCGGGGAGCTGTTTTTT.

The chain recombines TRBV2 with TRBJ2-4; no clear D gene. Germline CDR1 and CDR2: SNHLY and FYNNEI. The CDR3 extends over 15 amino acids. V dropped 3 bases and J dropped 0 bases, with 9 bases sitting between them. In nucleotides, the CDR3 is TGTGCCAGCAGTGATTTTAGCTTAGCCAAAAACATTCAGTACTTC. Residues: CASSDFSLAKNIQYF.

The chain has TRBV30 and TRBJ1-2; D gene ambiguous. The CDR3 contains 16 residues. CDR1 is GTSNPN and CDR2 is SVGIG in the germline V gene (reference sequence). V was pared by 0 bases and J by 0 bases, with 14 bases between. CDR3 residues: CAWSVPSRSANYGYTF. The CDR3 DNA reads TGTGCCTGGAGTGTACCCTCCAGGTCCGCTAACTATGGCTACACCTTC.

The gene calls are TRBV11-2 and TRBJ2-3; possibly TRBD1 for D (6 bases). The CDR3 is 16 amino acids. CDR1 is SGHAT and CDR2 is FQNNGV in the germline V gene. Trimming took 5 bases from V and 1 from J, leaving 16 bases between them. Written as DNA, the CDR3 is TGTGCCAGCAGCCAGCGGACAGCTCAGCGCACAGATACGCAGTATTTT. It yields the protein CASSQRTAQRTDTQYF.

This clone was counted ten times or more. The rearrangement links TRBV5-8 to TRBJ2-1; the D is unclear. Trimming cost V 6 bases and J 0 bases, with 16 bases left between them. Germline assignment: CDR1 SGHTS and CDR2 YDEGEE. This CDR3 comprises 16 residues. The CDR3 DNA reads TGTGCCAGCACCCGTACCCGCGCTGACTCCTACAATGAGCAGTTCTTC. Protein: CASTRTRADSYNEQFF.

J is TRBJ2-7 and V is TRBV7-9; a possible D gene is TRBD1 (6 bases). CDR3 length equals 14 residues. The germline V gene encodes CDR1 SEHNR and CDR2 FQNEAQ (reference sequence). V was cut by 3 bases and J by 3 bases, with 12 bases left in between. CDR3 DNA sequence: TGTGCCAGCAGCTTGGGCAGGGGTCTCTACGAGCAGTACTTC. Protein sequence: CASSLGRGLYEQYF.

The chain couples TRBV4-1 to TRBJ2-3, with 9 nucleotides matching TRBD1. The junction had 6 bases not matched to a gene; V was cut back by 5 bases and J by 3 bases. Germline loops: CDR1 MGHRA, CDR2 YSYEKL. The CDR3 runs to 15 residues. The DNA for the CDR3 is TGCGCCAGCAGCTTACAGGGGGCGCGGACAGATACGCAGTATTTT. This codes for CASSLQGARTDTQYF.

This rearrangement joins TRBV29-1 to TRBJ2-1; D is possibly TRBD1 or TRBD2 (7 bases each). CDR1 SQVTM and CDR2 ANQGSEA come from the germline V gene. The CDR3 spans 13 residues. The germline V and J ends were trimmed by 6 bases and 7 bases, with 16 bases remaining between them. As DNA, the CDR3 is TGCAGCGTCTTTCAGGGGGGGGCAAATGAGCAGTTCTTC. It is translated as CSVFQGGANEQFF.

This chain uses TRBV5-1 with TRBJ1-2; D gene unclear. V lost 0 bases, J lost 10 bases, and 7 bases lay in between. CDR3 size: 11 residues. CDR1 and CDR2 from the germline V gene are SGHRS and YFSETQ. CDR3 DNA sequence: TGCGCCAGCAGCTTGGGCAGGTACTACACCTTC. Translated, it gives CASSLGRYYTF.

J is TRBJ1-4 and V is TRBV6-5; possibly TRBD1 for D (5 bases). CDR1 is MNHEY and CDR2 is SVGAGI in the germline V gene. This CDR3 region has 16 residues. V was shortened by 0 bases and J by 7 bases, with 15 bases between the two germline ends. The CDR3 region is CASSYSRPGIGEKLFF. The CDR3, as DNA: TGTGCCAGCAGTTACTCACGGCCAGGGATAGGTGAAAAACTGTTTTTT.

V is TRBV30 and J is TRBJ1-1, with D hard to call. Germline values: CDR1 GTSNPN, CDR2 SVGIG (reference sequence). Between the trimmed V and J ends, which lost 3 bases and 6 bases, there was a span of 11 bases. The length of the CDR3 is 12 residues. This chain's CDR3 is CAWSPGPAEAFF. CDR3 nucleotides: TGTGCCTGGAGCCCCGGTCCGGCTGAAGCTTTCTTT.

Points on this clone: Other DNA sequences of this sample code for an identical CDR3. The chain joins TRBV29-1 to TRBJ1-5; weak D call: TRBD1 (5 bases). Germline V lookup: CDR1 SQVTM, CDR2 ANQGSEA. The CDR3 spans 14 residues. Trimming stripped 4 bases from V and 0 bases from J, with 10 bases between. In DNA, the CDR3 is TGCAGCGTTGCGAAGGGGTCTAGCAATCAGCCCCAGCATTTT. Translating gives CSVAKGSSNQPQHF.

Ten or more counts support this clone. V is TRBV7-9 and J is TRBJ2-1, with 8 bases fitting TRBD2. This CDR3 spans 16 amino acids. The germline V gene has CDR1 SEHNR and CDR2 FQNEAQ (reference sequence). V lost 1 base and J lost 4; bases outside the gene matches: 6. CDR3 nucleotide sequence: TGTGCCAGCAGCTTAGGCGGGACTAGTACTTACAATGAGCAGTTCTTC. Translated: CASSLGGTSTYNEQFF.

V usage is TRBV29-1 and J usage is TRBJ1-2, with unresolved D. There are 13 residues in the CDR3. Trimming stripped 4 bases from V and 3 bases from J, with 12 bases between. Germline CDR1 SQVTM, CDR2 ANQGSEA. This CDR3 reads CSVGQVRDYGYTF. DNA for the CDR3: TGCAGCGTTGGTCAGGTGCGGGACTATGGCTACACCTTC.

This clone showed up just a few times. V gene TRBV6-1 combines with J gene TRBJ1-1, with D unclear. The germline V gene has CDR1 MNHNS and CDR2 SASEGT. V lost 4 bases and J lost 11, with 17 bases in between. The CDR3 is 13 residues long. As DNA, the CDR3 is TGTGCCAGCAGTGTTGAGGCCCGATGGAAGGCTTTCTTT. Residues: CASSVEARWKAFF.

This clone showed up just a few times. The rearrangement joins TRBV29-1 to TRBJ1-2; perhaps TRBD1 as D (5 bases). V lost 4 bases and J lost 4, with 10 bases in between. The CDR3 totals 12 residues. Germline V lookup: CDR1 SQVTM, CDR2 ANQGSEA. The CDR3 DNA sequence: TGCAGCGTTGCCCGGGGGGTCTATGGCTACACCTTC. Encoded protein: CSVARGVYGYTF.

The chain recombines TRBV4-2 with TRBJ2-7; possibly TRBD1 for D (5 bases). The ends were cut back, 0 bases at V and 11 bases at J, with 23 bases in the middle. This CDR3 has 16 amino acids. Per germline, CDR1 LGHNA and CDR2 YNFKEQ. CDR3 DNA sequence: TGTGCCAGCAGCCAAGACGACGCTCAACGAGAACAGGCGAAGTACTTC. Protein: CASSQDDAQREQAKYF.

The CDR3 sequence is CASSFQEGEKLFF. CDR3 bases: TGCGCCAGCAGCTTCCAGGAGGGGGAAAAACTGTTTTTT. The genes are TRBV5-1 and TRBJ1-4, with D tentatively TRBD1 (5 bases). The germline CDR1 and CDR2 sequences are SGHRS and YFSETQ. V was cut by 2 bases and J by 8 bases, with 10 bases left in between. The CDR3 sequence is 13 residues long. Full variable domain (outside the CDR3, taken from reference TRBV5-1 and TRBJ1-4): KAGVTQTPRYLIKTRGQQVTLSCSPISGHRSVSWYQQTPGQGLQFLFEYFSETQRNKGNFPGRFSGRQFSNSRSEMNVSTLELGDSALYLCASSFQEGEKLFFGSGTQLSVL.

In its sample, this clone was seen a few times. The chain has TRBV7-2 and TRBJ2-3, with 7 bases matching TRBD1. The J segment lost 7 bases and the V segment lost 5 bases, leaving 12 bases of the junction unmatched. The CDR3 has 15 residues. Germline CDR1 is SGHTA and CDR2 is FQGNSA. The CDR3 DNA is TGTGCCAGCAGCCAGACCGGGACAGCGTCGTATACGCAGTATTTT. It yields the protein CASSQTGTASYTQYF.

The CDR3 here is CAWGLAGPRETQYF. Written as DNA, the CDR3 is TGTGCCTGGGGACTAGCGGGGCCTCGAGAGACCCAGTACTTC. This chain links TRBV30 with TRBJ2-5; 12 bases are shared with TRBD2. The CDR3 runs 14 residues. Unmatched junction bases numbered 5, after V lost 5 bases and J lost 4 bases. Germline CDR1 GTSNPN, CDR2 SVGIG (reference sequence).

The chain recombines TRBV29-1 with TRBJ2-1; TRBD2 might be the D (6 bases). Trimming took 1 base from V and 11 from J, leaving 24 bases between them. The CDR3 runs to 16 residues. Germline CDR1 and CDR2: SQVTM and ANQGSEA. The CDR3 DNA follows: TGCAGCGTTGAAGCGGGCGCGGGGCTGGATACGAGGAAGCAGTTCTTC. Its protein is CSVEAGAGLDTRKQFF.

This chain connects TRBV30 to TRBJ2-7; TRBD1 agrees at 11 bases. Germline V lookup: CDR1 GTSNPN, CDR2 SVGIG (reference sequence). Losses at the gene ends were 2 bases for V and 5 bases for J; bases not matched to a gene: 2. The CDR3 consists of 13 residues. CDR3 amino acids: CAWSSGQGDEQYF. CDR3 in DNA: TGTGCCTGGAGTTCGGGACAGGGGGACGAGCAGTACTTC. The full variable domain, its missing parts supplied by reference TRBV30 and TRBJ2-7, is SQTIHQWPATLVQPVGSPLSLECTVEGTSNPNLYWYRQAAGRGLQLLFYSVGIGQISSEVPQNLSASRPQDRQFILSSKKLLLSDSGFYLCAWSSGQGDEQYFGPGTRLTVT.